This TCR beta chain originates from a study of blood T cells in healthy people across ages. With a J-beta primer mix and a sample-barcoded 5' primer, a second PCR ran roughly 6 to 11 cycles. MiXCR, applied by TCRdb to the 5' RACE reads, yields one record per CDR3 protein. The top ten clones hold 15% of a sample with 710,000 or so distinct CDR3 sequences, about 34% of them seen once. This clonotype has at least ten counts. The target antigen is unknown. Whole-study results and caveats: Researchers judged that diversity estimates from one million T cells fell short of true values.

The CDR3 length is 16 residues. The ends lost 7 bases at V and 6 bases at J; junction bases unmatched: 11. CDR1 is SGHVS, CDR2 FQNEAQ, per germline. The chain carries TRBV7-8 and TRBJ1-6; 8 bases map to TRBD1. This receptor was obtained from a woman older than 75 in good health. The sequenced sample consisted of blood. CDR3 in DNA: TGTGCCAGCAACTCGTTTGGACAGGGACGTAATTCACCCCTCCACTTT. It codes for CASNSFGQGRNSPLHF.